Below, 16 T cell receptor beta chains from the same sample are listed, as sequenced in a study of T cell responses to AZD1222 COVID-19 vaccine. Here immunoSEQ multiplex PCR was the method, and the copy in TCRdb shows in-frame clones only, minus some. The repertoire consists of some 110,000 clones, with about 91% occurring once and the leading ten covering about 8.8%. The source material was peripheral blood, sampled on day 0 of AZD1222 vaccination. The receptors derive from an adult in good health.

CDR3 DNA sequence: TGTGCCAGCAGGGGACCGGGGACCTCTAACTATGGCTACACCTTC. Protein sequence: CASRGPGTSNYGYTF. The chain recombines TRBV6-5 with TRBJ1-2; D perhaps matches TRBD1 (5 bases). V was trimmed by 6 bases and J by 0 bases, leaving 14 bases between them. CDR1 is MNHEY and CDR2 is SVGAGI in the germline V gene. The CDR3 length is 15 residues.

The chain uses TRBV25-1 and TRBJ1-1, with 7 bases matching TRBD1. With V trimmed by 4 bases and J by 1 base, 6 bases remained unmatched. Looked up from germline, CDR1 is MGHDK and CDR2 is SYGVNS. This CDR3 spans 15 amino acids. CDR3 loop: CASSAWQGGNTEAFF. CDR3 in DNA: TGTGCCAGCAGTGCGTGGCAGGGGGGGAACACTGAAGCTTTCTTT. The entire variable domain, with the rest obtained from reference TRBV25-1 and TRBJ1-1, is as follows: EADIYQTPRYLVIGTGKKITLECSQTMGHDKMYWYQQDPGMELHLIHYSYGVNSTEKGDLSSESTVSRIRTEHFPLTLESARPSHTSQYLCASSAWQGGNTEAFFGQGTRLTVV.

The chain links TRBV5-6 to TRBJ1-2, with D unresolved. This CDR3 has 13 residues. Germline V gene sequence: CDR1 SGHDT, CDR2 YYEEEE. V lost 4 bases to trimming and J lost 6 bases, with 13 bases between them. This CDR3 is CASSLVGLNGYTF. In DNA, the CDR3 is TGTGCCAGCAGCCTAGTAGGATTGAATGGCTACACCTTC.

J is TRBJ2-3 and V is TRBV6-6, with no clear D. In germline, CDR1 is MNHNY, CDR2 SVGAGI (reference sequence). V was pared by 5 bases and J by 6 bases, with 15 bases between. The CDR3 spans 14 residues. CDR3 bases: TGTGCCAGCAGTCAAAGGGCCTATCTGGATACGCAGTATTTT. As protein: CASSQRAYLDTQYF.

This chain connects TRBV27 to TRBJ1-2, with a tentative D call TRBD1 (5 bases). Germline V gives CDR1 MNHEY, CDR2 SMNVEV (reference sequence). V was clipped by 3 bases and J by 3 bases, with 11 bases between them. This CDR3 spans 14 amino acids. The DNA for the CDR3 is TGTGCCAGCAGTTTCCAGGGAACTCACTATGGCTACACCTTC. Translating gives CASSFQGTHYGYTF.

This clone appeared a few times. The CDR3 coding sequence is TGCGCCAGCAGCCTAGACAGGGCCGGAGGTCATGGCTACACCTTC. It codes for CASSLDRAGGHGYTF. The chain has TRBV4-3 and TRBJ1-2, with 7 nucleotides matching TRBD1. This CDR3 is built from 15 residues. The trim removed 4 bases at V and 6 bases at J, leaving 11 bases unmatched. Germline CDR1 and CDR2: LGHNA and YSLEER.

The rearrangement uses TRBV7-2 and TRBJ1-2, with D possibly matching TRBD1 (6 bases). V lost 1 base and J lost 8, with 17 bases in between. The length of the CDR3 is 15 residues. Germline V gene lookup returns CDR1 SGHTA and CDR2 FQGNSA. CDR3 in DNA: TGTGCCAGCAGCTTAGACCCAGGGGCAATGGGGGGCTACACCTTC. It codes for CASSLDPGAMGGYTF. The full variable domain, its missing parts supplied by reference TRBV7-2 and TRBJ1-2, is GAGVSQSPSNKVTEKGKDVELRCDPISGHTALYWYRQSLGQGLEFLIYFQGNSAPDKSGLPSDRFSAERTGGSVSTLTIQRTQQEDSAVYLCASSLDPGAMGGYTFGSGTRLTVV.

V usage is TRBV5-1 and J usage is TRBJ1-5; D is unresolved. CDR1 and CDR2 from the germline V gene are SGHRS and YFSETQ. The CDR3 has 14 amino acids. Trimming took 4 bases from V and 2 from J, leaving 10 bases between them. The CDR3 sequence is CASSKGGGNQPQHF. CDR3 nucleotides: TGCGCCAGCAGCAAGGGTGGGGGCAATCAGCCCCAGCATTTT.

V gene TRBV2 combines with J gene TRBJ2-7; D may be TRBD1 (6 bases). Looked up from germline, CDR1 is SNHLY and CDR2 is FYNNEI. The germline V and J ends were trimmed by 6 bases and 7 bases, with 13 bases remaining between them. CDR3 size: 12 residues. The CDR3 loop is CASSRGGMEQYF. The CDR3 DNA reads as TGTGCCAGCAGCCGAGGGGGAATGGAGCAGTACTTC.

The chain has TRBV19 and TRBJ1-2, with 7 nucleotides matching TRBD1. This CDR3 region has 14 residues. Germline V gene sequence: CDR1 LNHDA, CDR2 SQIVND (reference sequence). The ends lost 4 bases at V and 8 bases at J; junction bases unmatched: 10. The CDR3 spells CASSKHRGENGYTF. CDR3 in DNA: TGTGCCAGTAGTAAGCACAGGGGAGAGAACGGCTACACCTTC.

The chain is built from TRBV30 and TRBJ2-5, with D maybe TRBD2 (7 bases). V lost 2 bases and J 7 bases, leaving 14 bases between the germline ends. Germline-derived CDR1 and CDR2 are GTSNPN and SVGIG (reference sequence). This CDR3 is 13 amino acids long. CDR3 nucleotides: TGTGCCTGGAGTCGAACAGGGAGGGGGACCCAGTACTTC. This encodes CAWSRTGRGTQYF.

A single count supports this clone. This chain's CDR3 is CASSLGGTGAVDGYTF. CDR3 coding DNA: TGTGCCAGCAGCTTAGGGGGCACGGGTGCTGTCGATGGCTACACCTTC. The J gene is TRBJ1-2, the V gene TRBV7-9, with D possibly matching TRBD1 (5 bases). The germline CDR1 and CDR2 sequences are SEHNR and FQNEAQ (reference sequence). This CDR3 spans 16 amino acids. Trimming took off 1 base at V and 6 bases at J, with 18 bases between the two ends.

J is TRBJ1-2 and V is TRBV5-1; D uncertain. The germline V gene has CDR1 SGHRS and CDR2 YFSETQ. Trimming stripped 0 bases from V and 2 bases from J, with 11 bases between. The CDR3 covers 15 residues. CDR3 sequence: CASSLDVIPNYGYTF. Written as DNA, the CDR3 is TGCGCCAGCAGCTTGGACGTGATTCCGAACTATGGCTACACCTTC.

Only a few counts were recorded for this clone. The gene calls are TRBV4-2 and TRBJ2-7; 7 positions agree with TRBD1. The CDR3 consists of 14 residues. V was pared by 3 bases and J by 4 bases, with 6 bases of the junction left unmatched. In germline, CDR1 is LGHNA, CDR2 YNFKEQ. CDR3 bases: TGTGCCAGCAGCCAGCGACAGGGCGGGTACGAGCAGTACTTC. It translates to CASSQRQGGYEQYF.

This clone was detected once. This chain joins TRBV7-8 and TRBJ1-2; the D gene is possibly TRBD1 (5 bases). The CDR3 is made up of 14 amino acids. Germline assignment: CDR1 SGHVS and CDR2 FQNEAQ. V lost 5 bases, J lost 3 bases, and 13 bases lay in between. This CDR3 is CASSARGWDYGYTF. The CDR3 DNA sequence: TGTGCCAGCAGCGCGAGGGGTTGGGACTATGGCTACACCTTC.

This rearrangement joins TRBV6-5 to TRBJ1-3, with D unresolved. Germline V gene lookup returns CDR1 MNHEY and CDR2 SVGAGI. The V end lost 3 bases, the J end lost 4 bases, and 7 bases lay between the germline ends. The CDR3 has 13 residues. CDR3 sequence (DNA): TGTGCCAGCAGTTATTCGGACGGAAACACCATATATTTT. As protein: CASSYSDGNTIYF.